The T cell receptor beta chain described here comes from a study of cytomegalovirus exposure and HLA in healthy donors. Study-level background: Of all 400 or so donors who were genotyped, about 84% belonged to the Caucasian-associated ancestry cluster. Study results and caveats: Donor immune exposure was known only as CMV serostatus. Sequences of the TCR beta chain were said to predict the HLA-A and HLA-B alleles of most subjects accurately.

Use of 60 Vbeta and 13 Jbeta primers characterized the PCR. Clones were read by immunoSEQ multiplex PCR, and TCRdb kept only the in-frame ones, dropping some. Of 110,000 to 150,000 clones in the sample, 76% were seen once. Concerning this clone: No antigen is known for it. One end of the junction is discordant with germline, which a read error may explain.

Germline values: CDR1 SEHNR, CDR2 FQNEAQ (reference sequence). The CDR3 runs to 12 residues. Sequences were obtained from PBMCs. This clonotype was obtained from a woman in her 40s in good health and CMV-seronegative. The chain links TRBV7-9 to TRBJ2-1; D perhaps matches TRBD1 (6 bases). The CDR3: CSSSLDRNGQFF. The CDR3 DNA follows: TGTTCCAGCAGCTTAGACAGGAATGGGCAGTTCTTC.